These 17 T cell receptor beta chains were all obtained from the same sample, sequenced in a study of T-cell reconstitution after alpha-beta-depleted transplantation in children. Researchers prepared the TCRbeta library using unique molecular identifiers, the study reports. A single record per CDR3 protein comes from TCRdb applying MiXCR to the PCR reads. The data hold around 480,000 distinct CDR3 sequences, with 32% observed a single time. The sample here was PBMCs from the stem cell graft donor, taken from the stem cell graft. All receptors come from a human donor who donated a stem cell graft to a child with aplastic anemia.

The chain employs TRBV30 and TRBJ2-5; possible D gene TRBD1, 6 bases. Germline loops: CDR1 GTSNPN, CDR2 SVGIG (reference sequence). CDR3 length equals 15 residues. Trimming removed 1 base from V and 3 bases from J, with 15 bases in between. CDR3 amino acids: CAWSELPGVEETQYF. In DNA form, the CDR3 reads TGTGCCTGGAGTGAGCTCCCAGGGGTAGAAGAGACCCAGTACTTC.

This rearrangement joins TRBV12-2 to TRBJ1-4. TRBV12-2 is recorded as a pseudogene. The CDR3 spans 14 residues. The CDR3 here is CASRLEARNEKLFF. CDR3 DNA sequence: TGTGCAAGTCGCTTAGAGGCCCGAAATGAAAAACTGTTTTTT.

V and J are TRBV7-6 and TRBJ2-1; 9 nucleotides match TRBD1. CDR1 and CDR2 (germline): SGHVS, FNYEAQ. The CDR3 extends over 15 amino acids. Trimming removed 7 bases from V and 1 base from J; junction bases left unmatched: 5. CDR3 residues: CASNSGQGSYNEQFF. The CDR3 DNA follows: TGTGCCAGCAACTCCGGACAGGGGTCCTACAATGAGCAGTTCTTC.

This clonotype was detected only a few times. The DNA for the CDR3 is TGTGCCAGCAGCTTTTACAGGGGCTACGAGCAGTACGTC. It codes for CASSFYRGYEQYV. The chain uses TRBV7-2 and TRBJ2-7; the match to TRBD1 covers 7 bases. The V gene's germline CDR1 is SGHTA and CDR2 FQGNSA. J lost 3 bases, V lost 3 bases, and 2 bases had no gene match. The CDR3 runs 13 residues.

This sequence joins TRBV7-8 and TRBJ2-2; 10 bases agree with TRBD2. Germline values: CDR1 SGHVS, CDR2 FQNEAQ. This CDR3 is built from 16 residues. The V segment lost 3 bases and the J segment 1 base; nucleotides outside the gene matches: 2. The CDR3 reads CASSFVAGGNTGELFF. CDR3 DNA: TGTGCCAGCAGCTTCGTAGCGGGAGGGAACACCGGGGAGCTGTTTTTT.

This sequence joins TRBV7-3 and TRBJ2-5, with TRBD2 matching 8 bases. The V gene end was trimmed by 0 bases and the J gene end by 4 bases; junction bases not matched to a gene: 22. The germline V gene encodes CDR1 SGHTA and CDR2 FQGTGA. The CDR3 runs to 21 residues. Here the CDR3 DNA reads TGTGCCAGCAGCTTAACGTGGGAGGTGGATAGCGGGATAAGTGGGGGAGAGACCCAGTACTTC. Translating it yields CASSLTWEVDSGISGGETQYF.

In nucleotides, the CDR3 is TGTGCCACCAGTGATCCTCGGACCCCCCAAGAGACCCAGTACTTC. It translates to CATSDPRTPQETQYF. This chain joins TRBV24-1 and TRBJ2-5; D remains unclear. The CDR3 is 15 residues long. Trimming removed 3 bases at V and 1 base at J, with 11 bases between. Germline CDR1 reads KGHDR; CDR2 reads SFDVKD.

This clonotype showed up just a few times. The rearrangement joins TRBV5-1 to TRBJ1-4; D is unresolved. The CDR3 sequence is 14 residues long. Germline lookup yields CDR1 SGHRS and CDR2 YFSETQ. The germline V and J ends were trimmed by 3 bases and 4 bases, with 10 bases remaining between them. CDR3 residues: CASSSALGNEKLFF. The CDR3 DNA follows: TGCGCCAGCAGCTCAGCGCTCGGTAATGAAAAACTGTTTTTT.

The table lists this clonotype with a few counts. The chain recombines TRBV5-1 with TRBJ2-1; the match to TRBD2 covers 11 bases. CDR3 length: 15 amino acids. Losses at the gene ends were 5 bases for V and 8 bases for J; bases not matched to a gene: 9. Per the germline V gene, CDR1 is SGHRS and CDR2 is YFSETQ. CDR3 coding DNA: TGCGCCAGCAGGCAAATTAGCGGGAGGGCCGATGAGCAGTTCTTC. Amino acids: CASRQISGRADEQFF.

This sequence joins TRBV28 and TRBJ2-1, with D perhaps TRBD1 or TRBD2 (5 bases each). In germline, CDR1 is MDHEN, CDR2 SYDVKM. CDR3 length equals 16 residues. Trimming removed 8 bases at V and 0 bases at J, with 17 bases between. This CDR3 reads CASLSTGDGSYNEQFF. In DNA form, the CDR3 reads TGTGCCAGCCTCTCAACCGGGGACGGCTCCTACAATGAGCAGTTCTTC.

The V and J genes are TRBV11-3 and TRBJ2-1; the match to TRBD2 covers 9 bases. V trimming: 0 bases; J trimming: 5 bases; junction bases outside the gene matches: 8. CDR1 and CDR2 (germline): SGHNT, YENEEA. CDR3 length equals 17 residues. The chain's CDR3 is CASSLESQREAHNEQFF. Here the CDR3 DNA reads TGTGCCAGCAGCTTAGAGTCGCAGCGGGAGGCCCACAATGAGCAGTTCTTC.

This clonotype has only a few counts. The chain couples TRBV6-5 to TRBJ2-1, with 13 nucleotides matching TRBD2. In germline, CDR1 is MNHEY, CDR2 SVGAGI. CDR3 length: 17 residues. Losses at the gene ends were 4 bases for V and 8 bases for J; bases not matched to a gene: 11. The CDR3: CASSSRTSGSVGHEQFF. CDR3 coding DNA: TGTGCCAGCAGTTCTAGGACTAGCGGGAGCGTTGGTCATGAGCAGTTCTTC.

The CDR3 DNA reads as TGCGCCAGCAGCTGGAGCGGGAGGGCCGAACCACACACAGATACGCAGTATTTT. It translates to CASSWSGRAEPHTDTQYF. The rearrangement joins TRBV5-1 to TRBJ2-3; the match to TRBD2 covers 10 bases. The CDR3 length is 18 residues. V lost 3 bases and J lost 2; bases outside the gene matches: 12. Germline CDR1 and CDR2: SGHRS and YFSETQ.

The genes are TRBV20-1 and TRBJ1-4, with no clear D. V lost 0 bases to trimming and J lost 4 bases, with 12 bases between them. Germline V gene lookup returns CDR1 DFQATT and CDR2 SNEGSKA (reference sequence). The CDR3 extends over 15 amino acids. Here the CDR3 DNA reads TGCAGTGCTAGAGATGGTGCCCGCTTTAATGAAAAACTGTTTTTT. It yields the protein CSARDGARFNEKLFF.

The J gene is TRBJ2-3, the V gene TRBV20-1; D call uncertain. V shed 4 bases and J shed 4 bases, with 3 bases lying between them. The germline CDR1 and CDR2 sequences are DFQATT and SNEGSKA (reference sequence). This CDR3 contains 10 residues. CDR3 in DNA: TGCAGTGCTATATCAGATACGCAGTATTTT. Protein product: CSAISDTQYF.

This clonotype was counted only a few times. CDR3 sequence reads: CASSLTGVAEAFF. The DNA for the CDR3 is TGTGCCAGCAGCTTAACAGGGGTAGCTGAAGCTTTCTTT. The chain recombines TRBV7-2 with TRBJ1-1; 7 bases fit TRBD1. The germline V gene encodes CDR1 SGHTA and CDR2 FQGNSA. After removal of 2 bases from V and 6 bases from J, the junction contained 3 bases not matched to a gene. The CDR3 extends over 13 amino acids.

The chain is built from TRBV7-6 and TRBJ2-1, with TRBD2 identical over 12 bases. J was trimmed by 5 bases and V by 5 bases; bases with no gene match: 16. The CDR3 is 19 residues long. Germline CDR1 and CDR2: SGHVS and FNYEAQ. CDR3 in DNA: TGTGCCAGCAGCCTACGACGACCGGGACTAGCGGGTACTGACAATGAGCAGTTCTTC. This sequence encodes CASSLRRPGLAGTDNEQFF.